This is a list of T cell receptor beta chains from one sample in a study of identical twins. Using its own MiXCR run on the 5' RACE reads, TCRdb lists one record per CDR3 protein. The repertoire holds roughly 540,000 distinct CDR3 sequences, with less than 25% as singletons. These data were also filed under a second study, of T cells expressing NK-cell markers.

Sequencing was performed on CD4+ T cells sorted from blood. The receptors here all came from a woman in her late teens or twenties in good health. Both conserved end residues are part of each CDR3. A D gene is named only where the DNA matches it firmly. Size is omitted from some rows. Given values are once, few, many or a class for expanded clones.

size,V,D,J,CDR3,DNA
-,TRBV5-1,-,TRBJ1-5,CASSLEGPNQPQHF,TGCGCCAGCAGCTTAGAAGGGCCCAATCAGCCCCAGCATTTT
-,TRBV11-2,TRBD1,TRBJ1-2,CASSLGPQGVYGYTF,TGTGCCAGCAGCTTAGGGCCCCAGGGGGTCTATGGCTACACCTTC
many,TRBV18,-,TRBJ2-7,CASSLADEQYF,TGTGCCAGCAGCTTAGCGGATGAGCAGTACTTC
many,TRBV20-1,-,TRBJ1-1,CSARRGGTTEAFF,TGCAGTGCCCGAAGGGGGGGGACCACTGAAGCTTTCTTT
-,TRBV9,TRBD2,TRBJ2-5,CASSVTGTSAQETQYF,TGTGCCAGCAGCGTAACCGGGACTAGCGCTCAAGAGACCCAGTACTTC
few,TRBV20-1,TRBD1,TRBJ2-7,CSASPGTGKTYEQYF,TGCAGTGCTAGCCCAGGGACAGGGAAAACCTACGAGCAGTACTTC
few,TRBV5-1,TRBD1,TRBJ2-7,CASSPRRPQGTDEQYF,TGCGCCAGCAGCCCAAGGAGGCCACAGGGGACGGACGAGCAGTACTTC
-,TRBV29-1,TRBD2,TRBJ2-1,CSVESPSGRSYNEQFF,TGCAGCGTTGAATCGCCTAGCGGGAGAAGTTACAATGAGCAGTTCTTC
few,TRBV6-1,-,TRBJ2-1,CASSRGQSYNEQFF,TGTGCCAGCAGCAGAGGGCAGTCCTACAATGAGCAGTTCTTC
-,TRBV12-3/TRBV12-4,TRBD1,TRBJ2-4,CASGPQGAGLMHIQYF,TGTGCCAGCGGGCCACAGGGGGCTGGTCTCATGCACATTCAGTACTTC
few,TRBV5-1,TRBD1,TRBJ2-3,CASSPSTGNSVNTQYF,TGCGCCAGCAGCCCCTCGACAGGGAATTCAGTTAATACGCAGTATTTT
-,TRBV20-1,-,TRBJ2-1,CSTERSYNEQFF,TGCAGTACCGAGAGGTCCTACAATGAGCAGTTCTTC
-,TRBV19,-,TRBJ2-3,CASSRDSGRAADTQYF,TGTGCCAGTAGTCGGGATAGCGGAAGGGCGGCAGATACGCAGTATTTT
many,TRBV12-3/TRBV12-4,-,TRBJ2-7,CASSGTGYEQYF,TGTGCCAGCAGCGGAACAGGGTACGAGCAGTACTTC
-,TRBV2,TRBD1,TRBJ2-5,CASSETGGDGRTQYF,TGTGCCAGCAGTGAGACAGGGGGCGACGGGAGGACCCAGTACTTC
-,TRBV5-6,-,TRBJ1-1,CASSLGPDWAFF,TGTGCCAGCAGCTTGGGGCCAGACTGGGCTTTCTTT
-,TRBV4-1,TRBD2,TRBJ2-1,CASSKSGTGVYEQFF,TGCGCCAGCAGCAAAAGCGGGACCGGAGTCTACGAGCAGTTCTTC
few,TRBV6-5,-,TRBJ2-7,CASSYSVQTTSYEQYF,TGTGCCAGCAGTTACTCGGTACAAACGACCTCCTACGAGCAGTACTTC
-,TRBV24-1,TRBD1,TRBJ1-2,CATSESGTAFGYTF,TGTGCCACCAGTGAGTCCGGGACAGCTTTCGGCTACACCTTC
few,TRBV3-1,TRBD2,TRBJ2-1,CASSQGLTSGSSYNEQFF,TGTGCCAGCAGCCAGGGATTGACTAGCGGAAGCTCCTACAATGAGCAGTTCTTC
few,TRBV10-3,-,TRBJ2-5,CAISGREETQYF,TGTGCCATCAGTGGTAGGGAAGAGACCCAGTACTTC
few,TRBV7-9,-,TRBJ2-2,CAHLGTGELFF,TGTGCCCATTTAGGCACCGGGGAGCTGTTTTTT
-,TRBV9,-,TRBJ1-1,CASSVGGGPSTEAFF,TGTGCCAGCAGCGTAGGGGGCGGACCTAGTACTGAAGCTTTCTTT
-,TRBV27,-,TRBJ1-2,CASSLTPGGTYGYTF,TGTGCCAGCAGTTTAACCCCCGGGGGCACATATGGCTACACCTTC
-,TRBV5-5,TRBD1,TRBJ1-2,CASTRQGSANYGYTF,TGTGCCAGCACCAGACAGGGTTCCGCTAACTATGGCTACACCTTC
many,TRBV20-1,-,TRBJ2-4,CSAKFEAKNIQYF,TGCAGTGCAAAATTCGAGGCCAAAAACATTCAGTACTTC
-,TRBV10-3,-,TRBJ1-5,CAISESQGQPQHF,TGTGCCATCAGTGAGTCTCAGGGCCAGCCCCAGCATTTT
once,TRBV5-6,-,TRBJ2-7,CARSSGVLFTYEQYF,TGTGCCAGGAGCTCCGGGGTCCTCTTCACCTACGAGCAGTACTTC
many,TRBV4-3,-,TRBJ2-2,CASSQDFRSTGELFF,TGCGCCAGCAGCCAAGATTTTAGATCCACCGGGGAGCTGTTTTTT
-,TRBV29-1,-,TRBJ1-1,CSADRSNTEAFF,TGCAGTGCAGACAGGTCTAACACTGAAGCTTTCTTT
few,TRBV7-6,-,TRBJ1-6,CASSLEWGNSPLHF,TGTGCCAGCAGCTTAGAATGGGGGAACTCACCCCTCCACTTT
few,TRBV7-2,-,TRBJ1-3,CASSPDRFWNTIYF,TGTGCCAGCAGCCCTGACAGGTTCTGGAACACCATATATTTT
-,TRBV6-5,-,TRBJ2-7,CASGYREDYEQYF,TGTGCCAGCGGCTACAGGGAAGACTACGAGCAGTACTTC
-,TRBV11-2,-,TRBJ2-3,CASSSNRARRGTSTDTQYF,TGTGCCAGCAGCTCGAATAGGGCGCGGAGAGGGACTAGCACAGATACGCAGTATTTT
-,TRBV18,-,TRBJ1-2,CASSGIAPSVGGHGYTF,TGTGCCAGCTCAGGTATTGCTCCCTCCGTCGGAGGGCATGGCTACACCTTC
-,TRBV27,TRBD2,TRBJ2-2,CASSYTPSGGYAGELFF,TGTGCCAGCAGTTATACCCCTAGCGGGGGCTATGCCGGGGAGCTGTTTTTT
-,TRBV6-5,-,TRBJ2-7,CASSYGGATGYEQYF,TGTGCCAGCAGTTACGGGGGGGCGACTGGATACGAGCAGTACTTC
-,TRBV14,TRBD1,TRBJ1-6,CASSHPDRDNSPLHF,TGTGCCAGCAGCCACCCGGACAGGGATAATTCACCCCTCCACTTT
few,TRBV20-1,-,TRBJ1-1,CSARDPGSSTEAFF,TGCAGTGCTAGAGATCCCGGGTCTTCCACTGAAGCTTTCTTT
few,TRBV18,-,TRBJ1-2,CASSSATHGYTF,TGTGCCAGCTCATCCGCCACCCATGGCTACACCTTC
few,TRBV2,-,TRBJ2-7,CASSPPLAEGSIF,TGTGCCAGCAGTCCGCCCTTGGCTGAGGGTAGCATCTTC
few,TRBV6-5,-,TRBJ2-1,CASSYRTTSYNEQFF,TGTGCCAGCAGTTACCGGACAACTTCCTACAATGAGCAGTTCTTC